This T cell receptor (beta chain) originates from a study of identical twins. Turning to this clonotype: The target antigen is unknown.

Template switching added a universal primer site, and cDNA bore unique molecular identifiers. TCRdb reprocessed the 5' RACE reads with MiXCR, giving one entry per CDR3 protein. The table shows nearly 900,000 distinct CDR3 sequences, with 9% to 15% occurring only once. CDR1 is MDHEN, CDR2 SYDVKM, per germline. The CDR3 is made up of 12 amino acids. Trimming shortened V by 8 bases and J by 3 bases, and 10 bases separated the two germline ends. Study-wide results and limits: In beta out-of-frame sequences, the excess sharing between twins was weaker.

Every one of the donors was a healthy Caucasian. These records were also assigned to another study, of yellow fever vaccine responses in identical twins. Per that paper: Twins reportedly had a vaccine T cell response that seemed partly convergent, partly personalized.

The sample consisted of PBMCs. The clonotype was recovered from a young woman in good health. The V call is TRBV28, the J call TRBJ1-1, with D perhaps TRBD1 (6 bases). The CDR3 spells CASRQADTEAFF. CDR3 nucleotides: TGTGCCAGCCGACAGGCTGACACTGAAGCTTTCTTT.